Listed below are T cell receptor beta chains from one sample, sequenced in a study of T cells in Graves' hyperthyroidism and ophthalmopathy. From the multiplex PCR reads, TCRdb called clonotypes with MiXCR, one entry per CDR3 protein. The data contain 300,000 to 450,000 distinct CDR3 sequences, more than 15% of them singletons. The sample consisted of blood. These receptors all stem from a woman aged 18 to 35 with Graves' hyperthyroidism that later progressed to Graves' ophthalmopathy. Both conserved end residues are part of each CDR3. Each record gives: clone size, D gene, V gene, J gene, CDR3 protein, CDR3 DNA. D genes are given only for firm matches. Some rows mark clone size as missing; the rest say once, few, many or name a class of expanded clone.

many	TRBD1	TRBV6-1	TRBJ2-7	CASSYGTDREQYF	TGTGCCAGCAGTTACGGGACAGATCGCGAGCAGTACTTC
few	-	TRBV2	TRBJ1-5	CASSLGAASSNQPQHF	TGTGCCAGCAGTCTGGGGGCCGCAAGTAGCAATCAGCCCCAGCATTTT
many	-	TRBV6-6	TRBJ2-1	CASSYSMARSNEQFF	TGTGCCAGCAGTTACTCCATGGCACGCTCTAATGAGCAGTTCTTC
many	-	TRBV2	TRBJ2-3	CASSEGKRTDTQYF	TGTGCCAGCAGTGAAGGTAAAAGGACAGATACGCAGTATTTT
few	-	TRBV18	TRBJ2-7	CASSPPAGIGRNYEQYF	TGTGCCAGCTCACCACCGGCGGGAATAGGGCGTAACTACGAGCAGTACTTC
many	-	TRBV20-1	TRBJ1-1	CSARIGNTEAFF	TGCAGTGCTAGAATCGGGAACACTGAAGCTTTCTTT
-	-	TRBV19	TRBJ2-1	CASSIDGLEASSYNEQFF	TGTGCCAGTAGTATAGACGGGCTAGAGGCGAGCTCCTACAATGAGCAGTTCTTC
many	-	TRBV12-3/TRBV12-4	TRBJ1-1	CASSLWESDTEAFF	TGTGCCAGCAGTTTGTGGGAGAGCGACACTGAAGCTTTCTTT
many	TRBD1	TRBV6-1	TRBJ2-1	CASSARQGSPDEQFF	TGTGCCAGCAGTGCACGACAGGGGTCCCCCGATGAGCAGTTCTTC
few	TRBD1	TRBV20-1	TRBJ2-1	CSARVKQGAYNEQFF	TGCAGTGCTAGAGTAAAACAGGGGGCCTACAATGAGCAGTTCTTC
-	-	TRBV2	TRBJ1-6	CASRGIDIGPLHF	TGTGCCAGCAGGGGCATAGATATCGGGCCCCTCCACTTT
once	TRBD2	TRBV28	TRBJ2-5	CASSTRTSGNRGETQYF	TGTGCCAGCAGTACCCGGACTAGCGGGAACCGGGGAGAGACCCAGTACTTC
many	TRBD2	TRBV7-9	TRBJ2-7	CASSLGSLAGVSDEQYF	TGTGCCAGCAGCTTAGGTTCCCTAGCGGGAGTTTCAGACGAGCAGTACTTC
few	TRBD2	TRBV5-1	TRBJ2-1	CASSWEPGLAGATTGRNEQFF	TGCGCCAGCAGCTGGGAACCGGGACTAGCGGGAGCCACTACCGGGAGGAATGAGCAGTTCTTC
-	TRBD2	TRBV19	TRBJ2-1	CASSRFGTSGHNEQFF	TGTGCCAGTAGCCGATTCGGGACTAGCGGACACAATGAGCAGTTCTTC
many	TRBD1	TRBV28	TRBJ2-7	CASRKQGGYEQYF	TGTGCCAGCAGAAAACAGGGGGGCTACGAGCAGTACTTC
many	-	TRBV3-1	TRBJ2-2	CASSHLTRANTGELFF	TGTGCCAGCAGCCACCTGACTAGGGCGAACACCGGGGAGCTGTTTTTT
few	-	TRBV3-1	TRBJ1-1	CASSVQTVNTEAFF	TGTGCCAGCAGCGTACAAACAGTTAACACTGAAGCTTTCTTT
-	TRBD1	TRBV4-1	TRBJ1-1	CASSQEMTGLNSEAFF	TGCGCCAGCAGCCAAGAAATGACAGGGTTAAACTCTGAAGCTTTCTTT
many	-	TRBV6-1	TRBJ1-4	CASRDRSDEKLFF	TGTGCCAGCAGAGACAGGTCGGATGAAAAACTGTTTTTT
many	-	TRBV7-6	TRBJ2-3	CASSLAQDTQYF	TGTGCCAGCAGCTTAGCGCAGGATACGCAGTATTTT
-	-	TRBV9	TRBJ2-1	CASSMTGGEQFF	TGTGCCAGCAGCATGACTGGCGGTGAGCAGTTCTTC
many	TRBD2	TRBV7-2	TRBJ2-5	CASSRAGAGETQYF	TGTGCCAGCAGCAGAGCGGGAGCAGGCGAGACCCAGTACTTC
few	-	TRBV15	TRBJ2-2	CATSDGFDTGELFF	TGTGCCACGAGCGATGGGTTTGACACCGGGGAGCTGTTTTTT
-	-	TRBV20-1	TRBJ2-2	CSARDPAHLGGTGELFF	TGCAGTGCTAGGGATCCGGCCCACCTGGGTGGAACCGGGGAGCTGTTTTTT
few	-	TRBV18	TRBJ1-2	CASSPPGSYGYTF	TGTGCCAGCTCACCACCGGGCAGCTATGGCTACACCTTC
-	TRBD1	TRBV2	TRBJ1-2	CASGLGQTYGYTF	TGTGCCAGCGGCTTGGGACAGACCTATGGCTACACCTTC
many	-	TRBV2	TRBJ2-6	CASTQGRSSGANVLTF	TGTGCCAGCACACAGGGGAGGAGCTCTGGGGCCAACGTCCTGACTTTC
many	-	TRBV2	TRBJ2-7	CASMAYEQYF	TGTGCCAGCATGGCCTACGAGCAGTACTTC
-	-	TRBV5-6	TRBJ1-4	CASSSGQTNEKLFF	TGTGCCAGCAGCTCCGGACAGACTAATGAAAAACTGTTTTTT
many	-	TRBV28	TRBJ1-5	CASRTQVYNQPQHF	TGTGCCAGCAGGACACAGGTATACAATCAGCCCCAGCATTTT
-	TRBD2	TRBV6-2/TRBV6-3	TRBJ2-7	CASSYPTSGIYEQYF	TGTGCCAGCAGTTACCCCACTAGCGGTATCTACGAGCAGTACTTC
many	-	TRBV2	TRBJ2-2	CASSEVVGRTLGWRNDTGELFF	TGTGCCAGCAGTGAAGTGGTGGGACGGACTCTGGGGTGGCGAAATGACACCGGGGAGCTGTTTTTT
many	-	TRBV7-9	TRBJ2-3	CASSSSGTSTDTQYF	TGTGCCAGCAGCTCATCCGGGACCTCCACAGATACGCAGTATTTT